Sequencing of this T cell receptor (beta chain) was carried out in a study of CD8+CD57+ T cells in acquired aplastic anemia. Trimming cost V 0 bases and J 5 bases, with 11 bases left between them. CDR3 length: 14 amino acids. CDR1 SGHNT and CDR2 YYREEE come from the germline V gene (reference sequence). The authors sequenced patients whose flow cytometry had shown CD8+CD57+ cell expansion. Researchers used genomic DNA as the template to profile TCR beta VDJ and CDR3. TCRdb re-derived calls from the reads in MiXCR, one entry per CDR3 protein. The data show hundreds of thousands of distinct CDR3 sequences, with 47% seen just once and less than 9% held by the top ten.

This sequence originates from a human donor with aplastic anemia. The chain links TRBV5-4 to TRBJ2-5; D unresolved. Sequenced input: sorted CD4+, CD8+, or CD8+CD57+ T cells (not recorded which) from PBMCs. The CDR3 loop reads CASSLARWGETQYF. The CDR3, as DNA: TGTGCCAGCAGCTTGGCCCGATGGGGTGAGACCCAGTACTTC.